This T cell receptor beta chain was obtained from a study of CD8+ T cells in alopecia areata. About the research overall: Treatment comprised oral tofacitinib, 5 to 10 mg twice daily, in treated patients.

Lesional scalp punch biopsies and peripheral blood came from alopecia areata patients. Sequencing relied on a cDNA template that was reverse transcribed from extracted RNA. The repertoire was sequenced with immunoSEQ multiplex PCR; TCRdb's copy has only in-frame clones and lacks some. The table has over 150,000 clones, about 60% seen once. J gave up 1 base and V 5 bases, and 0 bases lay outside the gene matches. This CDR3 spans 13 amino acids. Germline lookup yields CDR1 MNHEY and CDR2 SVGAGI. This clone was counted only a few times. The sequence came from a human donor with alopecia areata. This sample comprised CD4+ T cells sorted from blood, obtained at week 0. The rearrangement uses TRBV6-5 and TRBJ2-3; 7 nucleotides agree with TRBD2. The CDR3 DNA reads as TGTGCCAGCAGTAGCGGGGGCACAGATACGCAGTATTTT. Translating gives CASSSGGTDTQYF.